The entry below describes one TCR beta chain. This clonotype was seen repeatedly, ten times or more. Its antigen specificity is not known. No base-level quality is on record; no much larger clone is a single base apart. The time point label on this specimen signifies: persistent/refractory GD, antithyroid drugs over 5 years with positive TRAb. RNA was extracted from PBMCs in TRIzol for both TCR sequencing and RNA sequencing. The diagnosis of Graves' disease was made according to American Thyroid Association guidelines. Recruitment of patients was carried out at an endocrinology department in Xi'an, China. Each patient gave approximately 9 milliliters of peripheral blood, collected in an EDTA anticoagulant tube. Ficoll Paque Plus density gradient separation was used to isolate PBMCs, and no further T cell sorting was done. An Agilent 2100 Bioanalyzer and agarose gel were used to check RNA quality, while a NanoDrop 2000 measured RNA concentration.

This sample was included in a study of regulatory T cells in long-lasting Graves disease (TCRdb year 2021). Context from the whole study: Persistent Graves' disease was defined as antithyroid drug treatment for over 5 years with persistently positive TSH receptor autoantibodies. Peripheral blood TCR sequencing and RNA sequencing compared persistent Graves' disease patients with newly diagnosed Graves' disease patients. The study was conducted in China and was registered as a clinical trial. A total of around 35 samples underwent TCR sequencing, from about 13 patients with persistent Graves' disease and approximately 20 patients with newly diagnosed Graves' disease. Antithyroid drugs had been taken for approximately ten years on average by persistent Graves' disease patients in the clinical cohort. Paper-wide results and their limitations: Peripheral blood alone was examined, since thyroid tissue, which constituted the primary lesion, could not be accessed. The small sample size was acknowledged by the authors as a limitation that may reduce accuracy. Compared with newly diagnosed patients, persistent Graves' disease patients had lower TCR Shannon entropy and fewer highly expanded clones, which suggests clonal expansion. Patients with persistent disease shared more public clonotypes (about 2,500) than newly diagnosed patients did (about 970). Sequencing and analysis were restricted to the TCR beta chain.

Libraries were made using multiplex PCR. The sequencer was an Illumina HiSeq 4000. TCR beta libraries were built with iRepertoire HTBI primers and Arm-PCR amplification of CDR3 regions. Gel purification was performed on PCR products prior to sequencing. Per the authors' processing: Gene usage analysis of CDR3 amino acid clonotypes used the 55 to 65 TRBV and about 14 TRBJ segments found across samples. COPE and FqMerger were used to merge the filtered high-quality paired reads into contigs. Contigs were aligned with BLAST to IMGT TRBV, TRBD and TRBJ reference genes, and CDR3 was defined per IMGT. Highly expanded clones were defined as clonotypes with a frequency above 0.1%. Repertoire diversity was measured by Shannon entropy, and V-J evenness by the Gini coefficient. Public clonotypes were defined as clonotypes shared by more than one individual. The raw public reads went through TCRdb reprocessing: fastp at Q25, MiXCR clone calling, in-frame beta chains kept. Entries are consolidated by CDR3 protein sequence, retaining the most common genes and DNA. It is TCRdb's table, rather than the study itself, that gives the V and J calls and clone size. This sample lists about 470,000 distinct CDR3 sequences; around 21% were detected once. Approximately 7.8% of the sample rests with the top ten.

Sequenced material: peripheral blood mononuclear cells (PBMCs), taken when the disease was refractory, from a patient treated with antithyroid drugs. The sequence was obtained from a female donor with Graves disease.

The nucleotides read TGTGCCAGCAGCGCGTCTATCTTCTACGAGCAGTACTTC. This gives the protein CASSASIFYEQYF. This chain joins TRBV27 to TRBJ2-7, with an unclear D gene assignment. The CDR1 and CDR2 encoded by the germline V gene (reference sequence) are MNHEY and SMNVEV. The CDR3 has 13 amino acids, counting the end cysteine and phenylalanine. The kept DNA is CDR3 alone, 39 bases in frame from the first base. V was cut back by 6 bases and J by 3 bases, leaving a gap of 12 bases between them.